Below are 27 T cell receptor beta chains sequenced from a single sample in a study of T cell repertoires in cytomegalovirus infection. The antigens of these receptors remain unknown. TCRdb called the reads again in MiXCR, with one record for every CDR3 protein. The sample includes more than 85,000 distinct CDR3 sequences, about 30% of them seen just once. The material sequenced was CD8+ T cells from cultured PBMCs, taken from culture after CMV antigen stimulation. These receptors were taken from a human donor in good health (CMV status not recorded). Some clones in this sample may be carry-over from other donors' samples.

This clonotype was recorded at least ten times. The CDR3 region is CATSRDWTDPPGNTIYF. CDR3 bases: TGTGCCACCAGCAGAGATTGGACAGACCCCCCTGGAAACACCATATATTTT. The rearrangement joins TRBV15 to TRBJ1-3; tentative D call: TRBD1 (6 bases). V was cut by 0 bases and J by 2 bases, with 14 bases left in between. CDR3 length: 17 amino acids. CDR1 is LNHNV, CDR2 YYDKDF, per germline (reference sequence).

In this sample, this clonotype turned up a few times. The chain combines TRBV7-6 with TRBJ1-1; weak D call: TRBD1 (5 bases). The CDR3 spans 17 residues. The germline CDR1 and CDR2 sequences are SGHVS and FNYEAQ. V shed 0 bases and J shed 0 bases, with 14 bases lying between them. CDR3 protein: CASSLASRGQMNTEAFF. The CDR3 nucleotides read TGTGCCAGCAGCTTAGCTTCTAGGGGTCAGATGAACACTGAAGCTTTCTTT.

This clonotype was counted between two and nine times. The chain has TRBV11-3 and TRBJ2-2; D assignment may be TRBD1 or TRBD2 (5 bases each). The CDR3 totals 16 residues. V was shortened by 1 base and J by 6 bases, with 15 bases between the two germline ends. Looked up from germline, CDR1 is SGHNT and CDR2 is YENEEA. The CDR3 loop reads CASSLGETVRSGELFF. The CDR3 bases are TGTGCCAGCAGCTTAGGGGAGACAGTCAGGTCCGGGGAGCTGTTTTTT. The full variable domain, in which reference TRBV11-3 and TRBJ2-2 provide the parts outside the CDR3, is EAGVVQSPRYKIIEKKQPVAFWCNPISGHNTLYWYLQNLGQGPELLIRYENEEAVDDSQLPKDRFSAERLKGVDSTLKIQPAELGDSAVYLCASSLGETVRSGELFFGEGSRLTVL.

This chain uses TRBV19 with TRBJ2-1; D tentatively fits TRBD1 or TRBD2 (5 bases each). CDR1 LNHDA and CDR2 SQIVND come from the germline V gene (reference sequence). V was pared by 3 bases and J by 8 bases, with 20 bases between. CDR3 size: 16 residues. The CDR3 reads CASSIEGTHRGYEQFF. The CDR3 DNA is TGTGCCAGTAGTATCGAAGGGACCCACCGGGGCTATGAGCAGTTCTTC.

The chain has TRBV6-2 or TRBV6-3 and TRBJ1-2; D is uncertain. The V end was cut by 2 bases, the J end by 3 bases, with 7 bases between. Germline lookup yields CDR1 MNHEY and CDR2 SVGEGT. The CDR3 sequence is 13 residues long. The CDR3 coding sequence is TGTGCCAGCAGTTACGCCCCGTACTATGGCTACACCTTC. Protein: CASSYAPYYGYTF.

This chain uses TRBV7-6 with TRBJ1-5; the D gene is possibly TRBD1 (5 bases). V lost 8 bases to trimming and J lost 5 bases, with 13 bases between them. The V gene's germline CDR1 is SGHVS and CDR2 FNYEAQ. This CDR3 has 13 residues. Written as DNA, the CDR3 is TGTGCCAGCGGGCAGGGATTTTATCAGCCCCAGCATTTT. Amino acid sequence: CASGQGFYQPQHF.

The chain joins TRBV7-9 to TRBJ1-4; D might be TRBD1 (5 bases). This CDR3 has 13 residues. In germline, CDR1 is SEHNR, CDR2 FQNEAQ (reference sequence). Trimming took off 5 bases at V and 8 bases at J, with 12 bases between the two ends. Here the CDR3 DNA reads TGTGCCAGCAGCATTCCCGGGGCGGAAAAACTGTTTTTT. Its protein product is CASSIPGAEKLFF.

CDR3 amino acids: CASSLSSNEQFF. The CDR3 DNA sequence: TGTGCCAGCAGCTTATCTTCGAATGAGCAGTTCTTC. The chain links TRBV7-9 to TRBJ2-1; D not resolved. Germline V lookup: CDR1 SEHNR, CDR2 FQNEAQ (reference sequence). The CDR3 spans 12 residues. V lost 2 bases and J 7 bases, leaving 6 bases between the germline ends.

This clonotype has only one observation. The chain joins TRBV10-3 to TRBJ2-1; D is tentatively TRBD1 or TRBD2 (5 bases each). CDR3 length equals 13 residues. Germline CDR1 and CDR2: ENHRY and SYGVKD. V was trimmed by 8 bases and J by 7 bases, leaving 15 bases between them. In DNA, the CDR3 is TGTGCCATCGGGATGGCGTGGGGGAATGAGCAGTTCTTC. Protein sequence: CAIGMAWGNEQFF.

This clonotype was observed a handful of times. The CDR3 protein is CASSSQEGRNQPQHF. Here the CDR3 DNA reads TGTGCCAGCAGCTCGCAGGAGGGCCGCAATCAGCCCCAGCATTTT. The V and J genes are TRBV5-8 and TRBJ1-5; the D is unclear. Per germline, CDR1 SGHTS and CDR2 YDEGEE. V lost 3 bases and J 2 bases, leaving 12 bases between the germline ends. This CDR3 comprises 15 residues.

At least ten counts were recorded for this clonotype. CDR3 in DNA: TGTGCCAGCAAAGGCCCCCGTCGGGACAGGGTTTATAATTCACCCCTCCACTTT. Amino acid sequence: CASKGPRRDRVYNSPLHF. The chain uses TRBV2 and TRBJ1-6; TRBD1 matches at 9 bases. Per germline, CDR1 SNHLY and CDR2 FYNNEI. J lost 4 bases, V lost 7 bases, and 14 bases had no gene match. CDR3 length: 18 residues. The full variable domain, completed using reference TRBV2 and TRBJ1-6, is EPEVTQTPSHQVTQMGQEVILRCVPISNHLYFYWYRQILGQKVEFLVSFYNNEISEKSEIFDDQFSVERPDGSNFTLKIRSTKLEDSAMYFCASKGPRRDRVYNSPLHFGNGTRLTVT.

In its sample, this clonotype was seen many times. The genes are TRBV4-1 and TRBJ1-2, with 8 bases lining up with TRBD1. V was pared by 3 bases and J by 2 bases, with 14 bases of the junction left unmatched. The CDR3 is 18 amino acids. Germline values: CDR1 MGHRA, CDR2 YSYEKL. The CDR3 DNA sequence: TGCGCCAGCAGCCAGCCCGAAGACAGGGGATTTCGAAACTATGGCTACACCTTC. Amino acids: CASSQPEDRGFRNYGYTF.

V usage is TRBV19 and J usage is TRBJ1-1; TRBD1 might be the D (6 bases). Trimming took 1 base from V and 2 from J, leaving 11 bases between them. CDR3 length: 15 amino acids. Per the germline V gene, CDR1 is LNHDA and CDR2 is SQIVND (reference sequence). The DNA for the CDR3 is TGTGCCAGTAGTATAGTAGGGGGGCCAAACACTGAAGCTTTCTTT. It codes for CASSIVGGPNTEAFF.

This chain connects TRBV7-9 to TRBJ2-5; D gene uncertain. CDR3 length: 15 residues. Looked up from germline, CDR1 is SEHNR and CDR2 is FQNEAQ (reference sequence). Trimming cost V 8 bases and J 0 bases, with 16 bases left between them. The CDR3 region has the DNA TGTGCCAGCTCCCCGGGCGTGGGGAACCAAGAGACCCAGTACTTC. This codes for CASSPGVGNQETQYF.

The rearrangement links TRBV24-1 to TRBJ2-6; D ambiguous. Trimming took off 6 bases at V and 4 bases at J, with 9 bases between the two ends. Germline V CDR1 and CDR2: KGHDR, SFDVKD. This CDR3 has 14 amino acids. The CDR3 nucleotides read TGTGCCACCAGTTCCGGGTTCGGGGCCAACGTCCTGACTTTC. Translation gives CATSSGFGANVLTF.

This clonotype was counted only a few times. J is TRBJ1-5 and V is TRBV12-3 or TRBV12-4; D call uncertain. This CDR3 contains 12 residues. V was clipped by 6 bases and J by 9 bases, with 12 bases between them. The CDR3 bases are TGTGCCAGCAGCCCCCAGATATGGCCCCAGCATTTT. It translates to CASSPQIWPQHF.

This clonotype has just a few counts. The CDR3 sequence is CASRAFWQGNEKLFF. The DNA for the CDR3 is TGTGCCAGCAGGGCCTTTTGGCAGGGAAATGAAAAACTGTTTTTT. The chain employs TRBV2 and TRBJ1-4; weak D call: TRBD1 (5 bases). CDR1 SNHLY and CDR2 FYNNEI come from the germline V gene. The length of the CDR3 is 15 residues. The ends were cut back, 6 bases at V and 5 bases at J, with 16 bases in the middle.

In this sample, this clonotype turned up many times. The CDR3 loop reads CASSQGDDPYNEQFF. CDR3 sequence (DNA): TGTGCCAGCAGCCAAGGGGATGATCCCTACAATGAGCAGTTCTTC. This chain links TRBV7-6 with TRBJ2-1; the D gene is possibly TRBD1 (5 bases). V was shortened by 5 bases and J by 2 bases, with 13 bases between the two germline ends. The CDR3 spans 15 residues. Per the germline V gene, CDR1 is SGHVS and CDR2 is FNYEAQ.

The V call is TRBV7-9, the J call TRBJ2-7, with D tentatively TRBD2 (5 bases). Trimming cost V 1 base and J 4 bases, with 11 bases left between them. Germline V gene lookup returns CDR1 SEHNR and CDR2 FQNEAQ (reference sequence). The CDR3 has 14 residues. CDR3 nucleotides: TGTGCCAGCAGCTTAGGCCCGGGGTGGTACGAGCAGTACTTC. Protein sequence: CASSLGPGWYEQYF.

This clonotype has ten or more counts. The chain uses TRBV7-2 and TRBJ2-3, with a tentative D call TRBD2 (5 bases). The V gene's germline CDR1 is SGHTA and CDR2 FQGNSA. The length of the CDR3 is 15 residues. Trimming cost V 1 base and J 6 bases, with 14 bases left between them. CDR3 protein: CASSLVGPGKDTQYF. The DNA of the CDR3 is TGTGCCAGCAGCTTAGTTGGCCCCGGGAAGGATACGCAGTATTTT.

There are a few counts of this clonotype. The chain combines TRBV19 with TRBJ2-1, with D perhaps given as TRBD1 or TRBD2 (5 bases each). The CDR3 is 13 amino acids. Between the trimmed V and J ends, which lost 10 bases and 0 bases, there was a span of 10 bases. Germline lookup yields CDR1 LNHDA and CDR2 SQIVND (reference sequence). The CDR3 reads CATAGSSYNEQFF. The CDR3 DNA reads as TGTGCCACCGCAGGGAGCTCCTACAATGAGCAGTTCTTC.

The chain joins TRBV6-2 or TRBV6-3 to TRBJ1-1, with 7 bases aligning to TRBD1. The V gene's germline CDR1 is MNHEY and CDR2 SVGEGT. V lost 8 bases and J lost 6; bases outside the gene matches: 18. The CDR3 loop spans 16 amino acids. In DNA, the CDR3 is TGTGCCAGCCTTAACGGACAGGAGCCGCGCCTCCCTGAAGCTTTCTTT. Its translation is CASLNGQEPRLPEAFF.

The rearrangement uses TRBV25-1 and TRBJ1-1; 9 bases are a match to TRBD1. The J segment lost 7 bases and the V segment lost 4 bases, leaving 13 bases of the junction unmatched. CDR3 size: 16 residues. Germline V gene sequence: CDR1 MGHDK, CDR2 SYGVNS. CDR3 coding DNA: TGTGCCAGCAGTGTGACCCCGGGACAGGGAAAAGATGAAGCTTTCTTT. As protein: CASSVTPGQGKDEAFF.

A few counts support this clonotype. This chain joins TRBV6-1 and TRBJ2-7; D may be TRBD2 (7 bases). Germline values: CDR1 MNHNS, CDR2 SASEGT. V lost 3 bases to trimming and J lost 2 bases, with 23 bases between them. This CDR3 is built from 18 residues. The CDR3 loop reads CASSEVVGGGFGPYEQYF. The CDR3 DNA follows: TGTGCCAGCAGTGAGGTCGTAGGGGGGGGCTTCGGACCCTACGAGCAGTACTTC.

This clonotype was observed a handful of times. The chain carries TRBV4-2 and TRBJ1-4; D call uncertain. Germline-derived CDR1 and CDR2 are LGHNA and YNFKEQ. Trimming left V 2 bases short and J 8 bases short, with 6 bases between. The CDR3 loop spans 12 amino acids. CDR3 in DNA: TGTGCCAGCAGCCAACTGGGGGAAAAACTGTTTTTT. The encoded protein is CASSQLGEKLFF.

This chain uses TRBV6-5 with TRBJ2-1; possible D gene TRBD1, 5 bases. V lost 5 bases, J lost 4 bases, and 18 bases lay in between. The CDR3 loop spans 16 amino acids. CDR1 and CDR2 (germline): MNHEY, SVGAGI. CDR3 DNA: TGTGCCAGCAGTCATCTTGAAGGGGCAATGTACAATGAGCAGTTCTTC. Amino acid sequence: CASSHLEGAMYNEQFF.

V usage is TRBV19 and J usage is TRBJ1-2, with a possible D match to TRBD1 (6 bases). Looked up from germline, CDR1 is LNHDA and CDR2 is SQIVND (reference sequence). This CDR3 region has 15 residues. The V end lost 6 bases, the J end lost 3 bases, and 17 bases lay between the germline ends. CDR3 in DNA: TGTGCCAGTAGAGTTTCAGGGGATGTCTACTATGGCTACACCTTC. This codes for CASRVSGDVYYGYTF.